This TCR beta chain was sequenced during a study of blood T cell repertoires in COVID-19 (TCRdb year 2020). Background for the entire study: The collaborator samples originated in the United States, Italy and Spain and spanned the acute and convalescent phases of COVID-19. The repertoires were made available in a free public database intended to serve as a resource for research on the immune response to SARS-CoV-2. Where HLA class I and class II types were available, the types were taken from metadata supplied by the sample provider, not from assay-based typing. Nearly every sample came with metadata listing a de-identified subject ID, COVID-19 status, age in years and sex. Subjects who had been exposed to COVID-19, were actively infected with it, or had recovered from it provided the deeply sampled blood TCRbeta repertoires that made up the dataset. The material from the prospective study consisted of cDNA or gDNA derived from T cells, B-cell-depleted T cells, or PBMCs. The samples were drawn from two sources: the first 160 participants of the ongoing ImmuneRACE study, and 1,200 or so subjects contributed by 6 global collaborators.

The immunoSEQ Assay, a bias-controlled multiplex PCR, was used to amplify TCRbeta CDR3 regions from genomic DNA. On the authors' methods: The number of nucleated cells in each sample was estimated from the amplification of reference gene primers within the assay. Sequence reads were collapsed and filtered to measure the absolute abundance of every unique TCRbeta CDR3 rearrangement. For each sample, productive Simpson clonality was calculated by taking the square root of Simpson's diversity index across productive rearrangements. Sourced from immuneACCESS, this table was stored by TCRdb with only in-frame sequences that have V and J called. A share of the clones is absent; for the studies checked, an unresolved V gene accounts for under half, and the remainder has no known explanation. V and J calls and clone size follow that table, whereas D and trimming were derived from the DNA. A total of 200,000 to 250,000 clones appear in this sample, around 90% of them only once. 11% of the sample rests with the top ten.

Participants in the prospective study were enrolled through a virtual design, were aged 18 to 89 years, and lived in roughly 26 United States geographic areas. In the prospective study, cohorts were assigned on the basis of participant-reported clinical history obtained from a screening survey and a study questionnaire. Recovered participants in ImmuneRACE Cohort 3 were defined as having two consecutive negative NP/OP PCR tests, clearance from a healthcare professional, or resolution of symptoms. In the prospective study, whole blood, serum and a nasopharyngeal or oropharyngeal swab were collected from each participant by mobile phlebotomists. Additional blood draws and questionnaires over an approximately 2-month period could optionally be provided by prospective study participants. Prospective study blood samples were shipped either frozen or at room temperature before DNA extraction. The research as a whole found: The amount of clinical and demographic metadata varied by source and participant and was provided uncurated.

This clone was counted once. The clone's antigen remains unknown. Base qualities are not at hand, and no much larger clone is one base apart. The CDR3 covers 14 residues, taking in both the cysteine and the phenylalanine. Only the CDR3 DNA stays, 42 bases, in frame from base 1. The germline V gene provides CDR1 SGHRS and CDR2 YFSETQ. The V and J ends are trimmed by 2 bases and 7 bases, leaving 14 bases between them. Input material: PBMCs or T cells enriched from blood (not recorded which). This sequence was found in a man younger than 40 who had recovered from COVID-19. The receptor chain draws on TRBV5-1 and TRBJ2-3; no D gene is confidently identified. The CDR3: CASSFGEAINTQYF. The sequenced DNA: TGCGCCAGCAGCTTTGGCGAGGCTATAAATACGCAGTATTTT.